A single sample is the source of the 23 T cell receptor beta chains below, sequenced in a study of Siglec-9 on CD8 T cells in melanoma. Measured with immunoSEQ multiplex PCR; TCRdb has only the in-frame clones, and not every one. The sample holds 30,000 to 45,000 clones; roughly four fifths are singletons and the top ten take roughly 1.8%. Sequenced material: Siglec-9- CD8+ T cells sorted from blood. The receptors were gathered from a human donor in good health.

The V gene is TRBV11-3, the J gene TRBJ1-3; the D is unclear. This CDR3 has 16 residues. With 6 bases removed from V and 1 base from J, the gap between germline ends came to 16 bases. The germline CDR1 and CDR2 sequences are SGHNT and YENEEA. The CDR3 region is CASSPYDMESGNTIYF. CDR3 DNA sequence: TGTGCCAGCAGTCCATACGACATGGAGTCTGGAAACACCATATATTTT.

The sample holds one count of this clone. V gene TRBV10-3 combines with J gene TRBJ1-1; no definite D call. CDR1 and CDR2 (germline): ENHRY, SYGVKD. V was shortened by 0 bases and J by 3 bases, with 20 bases between the two germline ends. The CDR3 totals 18 residues. In nucleotides, the CDR3 is TGTGCCATCAGTGAGTCCGAGGGAAGATTACCCCGGGACACTGAAGCTTTCTTT. This translates into CAISESEGRLPRDTEAFF.

This chain connects TRBV7-9 to TRBJ2-2, with D maybe TRBD2 (6 bases). Per the germline V gene, CDR1 is SEHNR and CDR2 is FQNEAQ (reference sequence). Trimming took off 11 bases at V and 4 bases at J, with 14 bases between the two ends. The CDR3 contains 13 residues. The CDR3 loop is CAQASEITGELFF. The DNA of the CDR3 is TGTGCCCAGGCTAGCGAAATCACCGGGGAGCTGTTTTTT. Using reference TRBV7-9 and TRBJ2-2 for the parts outside the CDR3, the full variable domain is DTGVSQNPRHKITKRGQNVTFRCDPISEHNRLYWYRQTLGQGPEFLTYFQNEAQLEKSRLLSDRFSAERPKGSFSTLEIQRTEQGDSAMYLCAQASEITGELFFGEGSRLTVL.

The gene calls are TRBV6-1 and TRBJ2-1, with 10 nucleotides matching TRBD2. V shed 1 base, J shed 9 bases, and the junction held 6 bases outside the gene matches. From germline, CDR1 is MNHNS and CDR2 SASEGT. CDR3 length: 15 amino acids. CDR3: CASSEEAGGPSEQFF. CDR3 bases: TGTGCCAGCAGTGAAGAAGCGGGAGGGCCAAGTGAGCAGTTCTTC.

This chain connects TRBV15 to TRBJ1-2, with TRBD1 identical over 10 bases. The CDR3 is made up of 15 amino acids. Germline loops: CDR1 LNHNV, CDR2 YYDKDF (reference sequence). V lost 3 bases and J lost 3; bases outside the gene matches: 4. The CDR3 loop is CATSRGQGIDYGYTF. CDR3 nucleotide sequence: TGTGCCACCAGCAGGGGACAGGGGATAGACTATGGCTACACCTTC.

This clone has a handful of counts. The chain links TRBV27 to TRBJ2-5; 7 bases are a match to TRBD1. V lost 5 bases and J lost 3; bases outside the gene matches: 6. Germline V gene sequence: CDR1 MNHEY, CDR2 SMNVEV (reference sequence). The CDR3 spans 14 residues. The CDR3 DNA reads TGTGCCAGCAGTCCCAGGGGACAGAAAGAGACCCAGTACTTC. It translates to CASSPRGQKETQYF.

This chain joins TRBV7-9 and TRBJ2-1; D possibly corresponds to TRBD2 (6 bases). V was cut by 6 bases and J by 0 bases, with 18 bases left in between. Germline lookup yields CDR1 SEHNR and CDR2 FQNEAQ (reference sequence). The CDR3 runs 17 residues. This chain's CDR3 is CASSGGRYLSSYNEQFF. The DNA for the CDR3 is TGTGCCAGCAGTGGGGGGAGGTACCTAAGCTCCTACAATGAGCAGTTCTTC.

The rearrangement uses TRBV9 and TRBJ1-3; D is perhaps TRBD1 (6 bases). CDR1 is SGDLS and CDR2 is YYNGEE in the germline V gene. Deletions cut 4 bases from V and 4 bases from J, with 12 bases between. The CDR3 runs 14 residues. The CDR3 DNA is TGTGCCAGCAGCTTACAGGGAGCCGGAAACACCATATATTTT. Encoded protein: CASSLQGAGNTIYF.

V usage is TRBV28 and J usage is TRBJ1-2, with TRBD1 as a possible D gene (5 bases). V lost 4 bases, J lost 2 bases, and 14 bases lay in between. Per germline, CDR1 MDHEN and CDR2 SYDVKM. This CDR3 has 15 amino acids. The CDR3 DNA is TGTGCCAGCAGTTATCAGGGTGAATTCAACTATGGCTACACCTTC. Amino acid sequence: CASSYQGEFNYGYTF.

This chain links TRBV6-5 with TRBJ2-5; the D gene is possibly TRBD1 (5 bases). Trimming took 5 bases from V and 2 from J, leaving 12 bases between them. The germline V gene encodes CDR1 MNHEY and CDR2 SVGAGI. The CDR3 contains 14 residues. The CDR3 DNA is TGTGCCAGCAGTCCCGACAGATTTCAAGAGACCCAGTACTTC. It codes for CASSPDRFQETQYF.

As concerns this clone: An end of the junction does not agree with germline; a read error may underlie this. The chain joins TRBV30 to TRBJ1-2; D might be TRBD1 (6 bases). The germline CDR1 and CDR2 sequences are GTSNPN and SVGIG (reference sequence). CDR3 length equals 12 residues. The CDR3 is CAWDLPQGHQVF. CDR3 bases: TGTGCCTGGGATTTACCGCAGGGGCATCAGGTCTTC.

This rearrangement joins TRBV6-5 to TRBJ2-7; D remains unclear. V lost 2 bases and J 0 bases, leaving 5 bases between the germline ends. Germline-derived CDR1 and CDR2 are MNHEY and SVGAGI. The CDR3 loop spans 13 amino acids. CDR3 in amino acids: CASSYGDSYEQYF. Here the CDR3 DNA reads TGTGCCAGCAGTTACGGCGACTCCTACGAGCAGTACTTC.

The chain uses TRBV5-1 and TRBJ2-4, with TRBD2 matching 15 bases. V was pared by 2 bases and J by 0 bases, with 6 bases of the junction left unmatched. The CDR3 consists of 19 residues. Germline CDR1 is SGHRS and CDR2 is YFSETQ. The CDR3 nucleotides read TGCGCCAGCAGCTTAAACCCGGGACTAGCGGGAGGAGCCAAAAACATTCAGTACTTC. Translation: CASSLNPGLAGGAKNIQYF.

V usage is TRBV6-6 and J usage is TRBJ1-5; maybe TRBD1 (6 bases). With 5 bases removed from V and 4 bases from J, the gap between germline ends came to 15 bases. Germline values: CDR1 MNHNY, CDR2 SVGAGI (reference sequence). CDR3 length: 15 amino acids. The CDR3 DNA is TGTGCCAGCAGTGCAGGGGATTCGGGAAATCAGCCCCAGCATTTT. Its protein is CASSAGDSGNQPQHF.

The chain is built from TRBV4-1 and TRBJ2-7; D is ambiguous. Trimming shortened V by 0 bases and J by 3 bases, and 9 bases separated the two germline ends. The CDR3 loop spans 14 amino acids. Germline CDR1 reads MGHRA; CDR2 reads YSYEKL. DNA for the CDR3: TGCGCCAGCAGCCAAGAGGACGGAATCTACGAGCAGTACTTC. Translating gives CASSQEDGIYEQYF.

This clone was counted only a few times. The rearrangement uses TRBV27 and TRBJ1-2; D perhaps matches TRBD1 (5 bases). The germline gives CDR1 MNHEY, CDR2 SMNVEV (reference sequence). The CDR3 extends over 13 amino acids. The V end lost 7 bases, the J end lost 8 bases, and 17 bases lay between the germline ends. The CDR3 sequence: CASTHAAGQGYTF. DNA for the CDR3: TGTGCCAGCACACATGCTGCAGGGCAAGGCTACACCTTC.

This sequence joins TRBV10-3 and TRBJ2-3, with 7 bases lining up with TRBD1. From germline, CDR1 is ENHRY and CDR2 SYGVKD. V lost 3 bases to trimming and J lost 3 bases; unmatched junction nucleotides: 9. The CDR3 has 16 amino acids. The chain's CDR3 is CAISDLRDSETDTQYF. CDR3 nucleotide sequence: TGTGCCATCAGTGACCTCCGGGACAGCGAGACAGATACGCAGTATTTT.

The chain uses TRBV28 and TRBJ2-7, with TRBD2 matching 10 bases. The CDR3 contains 15 residues. CDR1 is MDHEN, CDR2 SYDVKM, per germline. J was trimmed by 3 bases and V by 8 bases; bases with no gene match: 10. The CDR3: CASRGLALHLYEQYF. CDR3 in DNA: TGTGCCAGCCGGGGACTAGCGCTTCACCTCTACGAGCAGTACTTC.

This chain uses TRBV10-2 with TRBJ2-5; 10 positions agree with TRBD2. Germline loops: CDR1 WSHSY, CDR2 SAAADI. CDR3 length: 15 residues. Unmatched junction bases numbered 9, after V lost 7 bases and J lost 4 bases. CDR3 sequence reads: CASKAGTSAIETQYF. CDR3 in DNA: TGCGCCAGCAAAGCCGGGACTAGCGCAATAGAGACCCAGTACTTC.

The CDR3 here is CASSLDRADIWDEQYF. In DNA, the CDR3 is TGTGCCAGCAGCTTAGATCGGGCAGATATATGGGACGAGCAGTACTTC. V and J are TRBV11-3 and TRBJ2-7; no clear D gene. V was cut by 0 bases and J by 5 bases, with 17 bases left in between. The CDR3 spans 16 residues. The germline gives CDR1 SGHNT, CDR2 YENEEA.

This clone was seen only a few times. The chain uses TRBV15 and TRBJ2-3; D unclear. The CDR3 has 12 residues. V lost 1 base to trimming and J lost 4 bases, with 3 bases between them. Germline loops: CDR1 LNHNV, CDR2 YYDKDF (reference sequence). In DNA, the CDR3 is TGTGCCACCAGCAGAGGCCCAGATACGCAGTATTTT. This sequence encodes CATSRGPDTQYF. Filled out from reference TRBV15 and TRBJ2-3, the complete variable domain reads DAMVIQNPRYQVTQFGKPVTLSCSQTLNHNVMYWYQQKSSQAPKLLFHYYDKDFNNEADTPDNFQSRRPNTSFCFLDIRSPGLGDTAMYLCATSRGPDTQYFGPGTRLTVL.

V usage is TRBV6-5 and J usage is TRBJ1-1; possibly TRBD1 for D (5 bases). This CDR3 has 13 residues. V dropped 10 bases and J dropped 3 bases, with 15 bases sitting between them. CDR1 is MNHEY, CDR2 SVGAGI, per germline. CDR3 DNA sequence: TGTGCCATTTCCCGGGACGGGTACACTGAAGCTTTCTTT. It encodes CAISRDGYTEAFF.

CDR3 in DNA: TGTGCCAGCAGCTTGCGGGAGGTCTATGGCTACACCTTC. Translated: CASSLREVYGYTF. The genes are TRBV5-8 and TRBJ1-2, with D uncertain. Germline V gene lookup returns CDR1 SGHTS and CDR2 YDEGEE. V dropped 1 base and J dropped 4 bases, with 8 bases sitting between them. The CDR3 spans 13 residues.